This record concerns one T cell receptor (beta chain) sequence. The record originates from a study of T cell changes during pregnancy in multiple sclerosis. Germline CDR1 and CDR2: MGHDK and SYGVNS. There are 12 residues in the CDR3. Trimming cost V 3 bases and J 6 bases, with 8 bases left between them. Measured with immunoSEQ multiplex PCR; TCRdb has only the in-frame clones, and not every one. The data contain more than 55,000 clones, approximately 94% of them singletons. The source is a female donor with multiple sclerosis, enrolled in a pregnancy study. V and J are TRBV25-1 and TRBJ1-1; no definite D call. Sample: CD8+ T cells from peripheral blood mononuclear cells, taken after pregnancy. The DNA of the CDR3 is TGTGCCAGCAGTGATTCAGCGCCTGAAGCTTTCTTT. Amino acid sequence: CASSDSAPEAFF. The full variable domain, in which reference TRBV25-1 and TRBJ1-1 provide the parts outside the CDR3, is EADIYQTPRYLVIGTGKKITLECSQTMGHDKMYWYQQDPGMELHLIHYSYGVNSTEKGDLSSESTVSRIRTEHFPLTLESARPSHTSQYLCASSDSAPEAFFGQGTRLTVV.